This T cell receptor (beta chain) was sequenced during a study of blood T cells in healthy people across ages (dated by TCRdb to the mid-2010s). Regarding the study in general: In model experiments, template switching captured roughly one uniquely barcoded TCR beta cDNA molecule for every two T cells. Donors were grouped into four age groups: young (average approximately 15 years), middle-aged (39), aged (roughly 67) and long-lived (around 80). The study measured age-related changes in TCR beta repertoire diversity using deep sequencing normalized with unique cDNA molecular identifiers. To avoid experimental bias, donors of different ages were spread randomly across the sequencing lanes. For two donors (one aged 18 to 30 and one aged 80 or older), the study analyzed two additional independent replicas of 1 million unique cDNA reads from the same blood draw. Study-wide findings and limitations: The long-lived group showed more naive CD4+ T cells, fewer expanded clones and increased TCR diversity than the aged group, suggesting age selection. Because the CMV infection status of the donors was unknown, age-related changes in expanded clonotypes may potentially have been confounded. The percentage of naive T cells measured by flow cytometry correlated strongly with observed TCR beta diversity. Observed TCR beta diversity per million T cells fell roughly linearly with age, and a significant reduction was already apparent by age roughly 41. Estimates of total diversity based on one million sequenced T cells were considered lower bounds and underestimates. Bulk unsorted PBMC profiling prevented conclusive comparison of naive and antigen-experienced compartments.

The CDR3 runs 13 amino acids, cysteine and phenylalanine included. The sequence is cut down to CDR3 DNA, 39 bases in frame from base 1. The junction carries 16 bases between V and J, which are trimmed by 7 bases and 3 bases respectively. Taken from the germline V gene, the CDR1 and CDR2 loops are SQVTM and ANQGSEA. The donors were under 40 Caucasian individuals from Russia, aged roughly 6 to 100 years, who were systemically healthy. Each donor gave approximately 9.3 milliliters of peripheral blood, collected into EDTA-treated Vacutainer tubes. Ficoll-Paque density-gradient centrifugation was used to isolate PBMCs, with at least 6.5 million per sample. Trizol reagent was used to extract total RNA from PBMCs, with at least 6 micrograms per sample. The percentages of naive CD45RAhigh/CD27high T cells were determined by flow cytometry on a PBMC aliquot from every donor. The method behind the library was 5' RACE. Reads for this sample came from an Illumina HiSeq 2500. A second PCR of about 6 to 11 cycles was run with a J-beta primer mix and a sample-barcoded 5' primer. Each TCR beta cDNA molecule received a unique molecular identifier from a template-switch 5' adaptor carrying 12 random nucleotides. At least 3 million CDR3-containing paired-end reads were obtained from each sample. All of the RNA was converted into first-strand cDNA using the Mint cDNA synthesis kit, with a TRBC-specific oligonucleotide serving as the primer. After uracil-DNA glycosylase treatment, a first 18-cycle PCR used universal primers M1SS and BC2_uni_R on all cDNA. The study's processing was this. For normalization, 1 million high-quality reads, each with a distinct molecular identifier, were randomly selected from each sample. Reads sharing molecular identifiers were discarded rather than binned into consensus sequences. MiTCR, set to a Q25 quality threshold and the strictest error-elimination algorithm, was used for CDR3 identification, clonotype clustering and error correction. A nonparametric unseen species model with Euler transformation was used to estimate a lower bound on total TCR beta diversity. The public sequencing data were trimmed at Q25 with fastp and processed into clonotypes with MiXCR by TCRdb, which kept only in-frame beta chains. When rows share a CDR3 protein, they turn into one entry using the most common DNA and genes. These V and J calls rely on TCRdb rather than the paper's analysis. In all, the sample holds about 1,500,000 distinct CDR3 sequences, and 28% of those were seen once. In total, the top ten clones hold 7% to 9% of the sample.

There are many counts of this clonotype. Its binding antigen is unknown. No per-base quality is available; no much larger clone lies one base away. The V gene is TRBV29-1 and the J gene is TRBJ2-7, with the D gene possibly TRBD1 or TRBD2, each one fitting 5 bases. Sequenced sample: blood. The receptor's source is a woman in her thirties in good health. CDR3 loop: CSADRDGDYEQYF. The DNA sequence is given as TGCAGCGCTGACCGGGACGGAGACTACGAGCAGTACTTC.